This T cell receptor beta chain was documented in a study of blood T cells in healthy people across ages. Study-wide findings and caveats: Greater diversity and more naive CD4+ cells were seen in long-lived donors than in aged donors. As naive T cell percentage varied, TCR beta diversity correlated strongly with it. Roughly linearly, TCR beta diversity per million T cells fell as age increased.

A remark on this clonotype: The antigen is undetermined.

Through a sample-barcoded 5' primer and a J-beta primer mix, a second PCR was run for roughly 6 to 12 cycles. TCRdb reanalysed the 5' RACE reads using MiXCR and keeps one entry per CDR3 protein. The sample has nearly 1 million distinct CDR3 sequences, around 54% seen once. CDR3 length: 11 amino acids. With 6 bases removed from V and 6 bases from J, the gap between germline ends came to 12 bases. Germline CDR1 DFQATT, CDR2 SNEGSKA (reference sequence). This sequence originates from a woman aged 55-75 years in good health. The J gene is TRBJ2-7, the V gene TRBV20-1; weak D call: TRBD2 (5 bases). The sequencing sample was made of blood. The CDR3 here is CSARPEGEQYF. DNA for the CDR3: TGCAGTGCCCGCCCCGAGGGCGAGCAGTACTTC.